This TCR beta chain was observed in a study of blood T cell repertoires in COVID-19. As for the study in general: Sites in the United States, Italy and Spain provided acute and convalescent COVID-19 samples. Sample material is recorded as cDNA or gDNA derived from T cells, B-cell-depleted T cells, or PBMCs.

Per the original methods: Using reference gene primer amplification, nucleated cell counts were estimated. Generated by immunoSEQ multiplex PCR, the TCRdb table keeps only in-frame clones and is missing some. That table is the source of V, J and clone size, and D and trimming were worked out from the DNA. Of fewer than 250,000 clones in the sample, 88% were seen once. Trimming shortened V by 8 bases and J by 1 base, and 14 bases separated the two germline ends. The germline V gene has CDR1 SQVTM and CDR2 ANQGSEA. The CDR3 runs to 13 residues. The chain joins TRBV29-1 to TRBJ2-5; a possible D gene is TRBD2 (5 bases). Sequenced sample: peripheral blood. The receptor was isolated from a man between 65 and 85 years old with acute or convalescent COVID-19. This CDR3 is CSQTRGSQETQYF. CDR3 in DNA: TGCAGCCAGACCCGGGGTAGCCAAGAGACCCAGTACTTC.